The 20 T cell receptor beta chains below all came from one sample that was sequenced in a study of blood T cell repertoires in COVID-19. Generated by immunoSEQ multiplex PCR, the TCRdb table keeps only in-frame clones and is missing some. Of 250,000 to 300,000 clones detected, around nine tenths appear once; the ten largest clones hold 11%. The sample was peripheral blood. Receptor source: a woman aged 25-40 years with COVID-19, enrolled during active disease.

The chain combines TRBV6-1 with TRBJ1-3; 7 positions match TRBD1. CDR1 MNHNS and CDR2 SASEGT come from the germline V gene. This CDR3 is 16 amino acids long. V lost 4 bases, J lost 9 bases, and 15 bases stayed unmatched. The CDR3 coding sequence is TGTGCCAGCAGTGGCAGACAGGGCGCGGAGTGGGGCACCATATATTTT. Its translation is CASSGRQGAEWGTIYF.

CDR3 residues: CASSVEGSGASTDTQYF. CDR3 nucleotide sequence: TGTGCCAGCAGCGTAGAGGGTAGCGGGGCAAGCACAGATACGCAGTATTTT. This sequence joins TRBV9 and TRBJ2-3; 8 nucleotides agree with TRBD2. With 0 bases clipped from V and 0 bases from J, the junction kept 6 bases outside the gene matches. The CDR3 covers 17 residues. Germline assignment: CDR1 SGDLS and CDR2 YYNGEE.

This clone was seen a few times. This chain uses TRBV19 with TRBJ1-5; D gene uncertain. Trimming stripped 0 bases from V and 2 bases from J, with 14 bases between. CDR3 length equals 17 residues. Germline CDR1 LNHDA, CDR2 SQIVND (reference sequence). The CDR3 nucleotides are TGTGCCAGTAGTATAGAGCGGTTCCCACGTGGCAATCAGCCCCAGCATTTT. This codes for CASSIERFPRGNQPQHF.

The CDR3 loop reads CASSEGTGIHRETQYF. CDR3 sequence (DNA): TGCGCCAGCAGTGAGGGGACAGGGATTCATCGGGAGACCCAGTACTTC. The chain joins TRBV10-1 to TRBJ2-5; 9 bases map to TRBD1. CDR1 WNHNN and CDR2 SYGVQD come from the germline V gene (reference sequence). The CDR3 extends over 16 amino acids. The ends lost 2 bases at V and 5 bases at J; junction bases unmatched: 9.

For the CDR3, the DNA is TGTGCCAGCAGCCGACGACAGGCCGTTAATGAGCAGTTCTTC. Amino acid sequence: CASSRRQAVNEQFF. This chain links TRBV11-3 with TRBJ2-1, with a tentative D call TRBD1 (6 bases). V lost 5 bases, J lost 7 bases, and 15 bases lay in between. The CDR3 is 14 amino acids. CDR1 and CDR2 from the germline V gene are SGHNT and YENEEA. Complete variable domain (other parts from reference TRBV11-3 and TRBJ2-1): EAGVVQSPRYKIIEKKQPVAFWCNPISGHNTLYWYLQNLGQGPELLIRYENEEAVDDSQLPKDRFSAERLKGVDSTLKIQPAELGDSAVYLCASSRRQAVNEQFFGPGTRLTVL.

The rearrangement uses TRBV28 and TRBJ2-6; D call uncertain. The CDR3 consists of 15 residues. Trimming took off 6 bases at V and 1 base at J, with 10 bases between the two ends. Germline values: CDR1 MDHEN, CDR2 SYDVKM. The CDR3 protein is CASSLTLSGANVLTF. CDR3 bases: TGTGCCAGCAGCTTGACTCTGTCTGGGGCCAACGTCCTGACTTTC. Together with reference TRBV28 and TRBJ2-6, the CDR3 gives the full variable domain: DVKVTQSSRYLVKRTGEKVFLECVQDMDHENMFWYRQDPGLGLRLIYFSYDVKMKEKGDIPEGYSVSREKKERFSLILESASTNQTSMYLCASSLTLSGANVLTFGAGSRLTVL.

The chain has TRBV27 and TRBJ2-1; the D is unclear. Trimming pared 6 bases from V and 2 bases from J, leaving 5 bases between. CDR3 length: 12 amino acids. CDR1 MNHEY and CDR2 SMNVEV come from the germline V gene (reference sequence). The CDR3 protein is CASRGPYNEQFF. Written as DNA, the CDR3 is TGTGCCAGCAGGGGCCCCTACAATGAGCAGTTCTTC.

V gene TRBV2 combines with J gene TRBJ2-2, with D tentatively TRBD2 (6 bases). V was shortened by 3 bases and J by 5 bases, with 16 bases between the two germline ends. The CDR3 is 16 residues long. Looked up from germline, CDR1 is SNHLY and CDR2 is FYNNEI. CDR3 sequence: CASSEGLAGWTGELFF. The CDR3 nucleotides read TGTGCCAGCAGTGAGGGCCTGGCGGGGTGGACCGGGGAGCTGTTTTTT.

Note on this clone: Additional DNA sequences in this sample encode the identical CDR3. The chain couples TRBV15 to TRBJ1-4; 10 bases are a match to TRBD1. The V gene end was trimmed by 5 bases and the J gene end by 7 bases; junction bases not matched to a gene: 4. Germline V gene data show CDR1 as LNHNV and CDR2 as YYDKDF (reference sequence). The CDR3 spans 14 residues. The CDR3 DNA reads TGTGCCACCAGCCGGGACAGGGGAGGTGAAAAACTGTTTTTT. Translation gives CATSRDRGGEKLFF.

The CDR3 region has the DNA TGTGCCTTGCAGGCGTACAACGTTACCTCTTACAATGAGCAGTTCTTC. Translated: CALQAYNVTSYNEQFF. The chain combines TRBV10-3 with TRBJ2-1; D is uncertain. V dropped 11 bases and J dropped 4 bases, with 24 bases sitting between them. Germline CDR1 reads ENHRY; CDR2 reads SYGVKD. CDR3 size: 16 residues.

This clone was seen only once. The rearrangement uses TRBV4-1 and TRBJ2-1; no reliable D call. Germline V gives CDR1 MGHRA, CDR2 YSYEKL. V shed 0 bases and J shed 13 bases, with 10 bases lying between them. This CDR3 spans 12 amino acids. CDR3 sequence reads: CASSQDRLLQFF. Written as DNA, the CDR3 is TGCGCCAGCAGCCAAGATCGGTTACTTCAGTTCTTC.

The chain uses TRBV5-1 and TRBJ2-1; 9 nucleotides align to TRBD1. Germline CDR1 is SGHRS and CDR2 is YFSETQ. V lost 3 bases to trimming and J lost 5 bases; unmatched junction nucleotides: 6. The CDR3 totals 15 residues. The CDR3 is CASSWRQGGNNEQFF. CDR3 DNA sequence: TGCGCCAGCAGCTGGAGACAGGGGGGTAACAATGAGCAGTTCTTC.

This sequence joins TRBV27 and TRBJ2-7; 10 bases are shared with TRBD2. Per germline, CDR1 MNHEY and CDR2 SMNVEV (reference sequence). The V segment lost 2 bases and the J segment 3 bases; nucleotides outside the gene matches: 4. This CDR3 region has 15 residues. The CDR3 DNA sequence: TGTGCCAGCAGTTTAGTAGCGGGAGGACGCTACGAGCAGTACTTC. Amino acids: CASSLVAGGRYEQYF.

The chain combines TRBV5-1 with TRBJ1-1; D remains unclear. V dropped 4 bases and J dropped 2 bases, with 3 bases sitting between them. The CDR3 loop spans 11 amino acids. Per the germline V gene, CDR1 is SGHRS and CDR2 is YFSETQ. CDR3 in DNA: TGCGCCAGCAGCCTTAACACTGAAGCTTTCTTT. Its translation is CASSLNTEAFF. The full variable domain, with the rest looked up from reference TRBV5-1 and TRBJ1-1, is KAGVTQTPRYLIKTRGQQVTLSCSPISGHRSVSWYQQTPGQGLQFLFEYFSETQRNKGNFPGRFSGRQFSNSRSEMNVSTLELGDSALYLCASSLNTEAFFGQGTRLTVV.

The chain uses TRBV4-2 and TRBJ2-1; D perhaps matches TRBD2 (5 bases). Looked up from germline, CDR1 is LGHNA and CDR2 is YNFKEQ. The V end lost 1 base, the J end lost 2 bases, and 12 bases lay between the germline ends. The CDR3 contains 16 residues. CDR3 sequence: CASSQGDQRTYNEQFF. The CDR3 region has the DNA TGTGCCAGCAGCCAAGGGGATCAGCGGACCTACAATGAGCAGTTCTTC.

The rearrangement uses TRBV11-2 and TRBJ2-7; a possible D gene is TRBD1 (6 bases). The germline gives CDR1 SGHAT, CDR2 FQNNGV. Deletions cut 2 bases from V and 1 base from J, with 12 bases between. This CDR3 has 15 residues. The CDR3 DNA reads TGTGCCAGCAGCTTACAACTCAGGGGTTCCTACGAGCAGTACTTC. Protein sequence: CASSLQLRGSYEQYF.

As concerns this clone: Sequence at one end of the junction differs from germline and may be a read error. V gene TRBV7-7 combines with J gene TRBJ2-2, with TRBD1 identical over 8 bases. The CDR3 has 16 amino acids. CDR1 and CDR2 from the germline V gene are SSHAT and FNYEAQ (reference sequence). This chain's CDR3 is CASSLLTGANTGELFF. Written as DNA, the CDR3 is TGTGCTAGCAGCCTCCTGACAGGGGCCAACACCGGGGAGCTGTTTTTT.

The chain couples TRBV7-9 to TRBJ1-3; 7 nucleotides match TRBD1. The CDR3 totals 14 residues. Germline V lookup: CDR1 SEHNR, CDR2 FQNEAQ (reference sequence). V lost 3 bases to trimming and J lost 4 bases; unmatched junction nucleotides: 3. CDR3 region: CASSFTGAGNTIYF. In nucleotides, the CDR3 is TGTGCCAGCAGCTTTACAGGGGCGGGAAACACCATATATTTT.

This sequence joins TRBV7-9 and TRBJ2-7; tentative D call: TRBD1 (5 bases). The V and J ends lost 5 bases and 7 bases respectively, with 18 bases between them. Germline CDR1 reads SEHNR; CDR2 reads FQNEAQ (reference sequence). The CDR3 has 14 amino acids. CDR3 sequence reads: CASSPGRALGEQYF. The DNA of the CDR3 is TGTGCCAGCAGCCCCGGCAGGGCCCTAGGGGAGCAGTACTTC.

The J gene is TRBJ2-7, the V gene TRBV11-2; D perhaps matches TRBD2 (5 bases). V was clipped by 1 base and J by 3 bases, with 16 bases between them. The CDR3 is 16 residues long. CDR1 is SGHAT and CDR2 is FQNNGV in the germline V gene. CDR3 sequence (DNA): TGTGCCAGCAGCTTAGTAGTAGGACTTCTTTACTACGAGCAGTACTTC. It is translated as CASSLVVGLLYYEQYF.